This is a list of T cell receptor beta chains from one sample in a study of identical twins. MiXCR was run by TCRdb on the 5' RACE reads, yielding one entry per CDR3 protein. The table records 520,000 or so distinct CDR3 sequences, 20% to 25% of them present only once. The sample also formed part of further work on T cells expressing NK-cell markers.

The material sequenced was CD4+ T cells sorted from blood. These receptors were taken from a woman aged 18-35 years in good health. Both conserved end residues are trimmed from each CDR3.

v_gene: TRBV6-5
len: 15
j_gene: TRBJ2-1
CDR3aa: ASSYRLAGGSDNEQF

v_gene: TRBV20-1
len: 8
j_gene: TRBJ2-1
CDR3aa: SAQGRGKF

v_gene: TRBV19
len: 14
j_gene: TRBJ2-2
CDR3aa: ASSIGLAGVTGELF

v_gene: TRBV5-1
len: 12
j_gene: TRBJ2-7
CDR3aa: ASSLGRSGNEQY

v_gene: TRBV20-1
len: 12
j_gene: TRBJ2-1
CDR3aa: SAPARVRTNEQF

v_gene: TRBV5-1
len: 10
j_gene: TRBJ2-7
CDR3aa: ASSFLGQEQY

v_gene: TRBV20-1
len: 12
j_gene: TRBJ1-1
CDR3aa: SAWMGGRNTEAF

v_gene: TRBV20-1
len: 9
j_gene: TRBJ2-7
CDR3aa: SARDSYEQY

v_gene: TRBV6-5
len: 10
j_gene: TRBJ1-1
CDR3aa: ASISTEAEAF

v_gene: TRBV12-3/TRBV12-4
len: 10
j_gene: TRBJ1-4
CDR3aa: ASSYRVEKLF

v_gene: TRBV5-1
len: 15
j_gene: TRBJ2-2
CDR3aa: ASSLTGAALNTGELF

v_gene: TRBV11-2
len: 11
j_gene: TRBJ1-1
CDR3aa: ASSPETDTEAF

v_gene: TRBV12-3/TRBV12-4
len: 14
j_gene: TRBJ2-3
CDR3aa: ASSSTSGGSTDTQY

v_gene: TRBV9
len: 12
j_gene: TRBJ2-7
CDR3aa: ASSPTAWTDEQY

v_gene: TRBV27
len: 12
j_gene: TRBJ1-2
CDR3aa: ASSTRQGLYGYT

v_gene: TRBV4-2
len: 13
j_gene: TRBJ1-3
CDR3aa: ASSQETTSGNTIY

v_gene: TRBV20-1
len: 10
j_gene: TRBJ2-7
CDR3aa: SAREGAYEQY

v_gene: TRBV10-3
len: 13
j_gene: TRBJ2-7
CDR3aa: AISDGAGANYEQY

v_gene: TRBV10-3
len: 12
j_gene: TRBJ1-2
CDR3aa: AISESSGVQGYT

v_gene: TRBV9
len: 12
j_gene: TRBJ2-4
CDR3aa: ASSVAGKENIQY

v_gene: TRBV7-9
len: 10
j_gene: TRBJ2-3
CDR3aa: ASSSLLDTQY

v_gene: TRBV10-3
len: 11
j_gene: TRBJ1-5
CDR3aa: AISGVDNQPQH

v_gene: TRBV2
len: 11
j_gene: TRBJ1-5
CDR3aa: ASTEKSNQPQH

v_gene: TRBV9
len: 14
j_gene: TRBJ2-5
CDR3aa: ASSVALPSSQETQY

v_gene: TRBV7-2
len: 13
j_gene: TRBJ2-1
CDR3aa: ASSLGTSSYNEQF

v_gene: TRBV5-1
len: 13
j_gene: TRBJ2-7
CDR3aa: ASSITGPRDYEQY

v_gene: TRBV5-6
len: 10
j_gene: TRBJ2-3
CDR3aa: ASSASADTQY

v_gene: TRBV20-1
len: 10
j_gene: TRBJ2-1
CDR3aa: SAEQGPDEQF

v_gene: TRBV7-8
len: 14
j_gene: TRBJ2-1
CDR3aa: ASSQVLAGGLREQF

v_gene: TRBV5-1
len: 13
j_gene: TRBJ1-4
CDR3aa: ASSLSGTTNEKLF

v_gene: TRBV12-3/TRBV12-4
len: 15
j_gene: TRBJ2-1
CDR3aa: ASSFKTSGGRDNEQF

v_gene: TRBV29-1
len: 11
j_gene: TRBJ2-2
CDR3aa: SVEWPNTGELF

v_gene: TRBV3-2
len: 15
j_gene: TRBJ2-6
CDR3aa: ASTPPAGAGGANVLT

v_gene: TRBV29-1
len: 10
j_gene: TRBJ2-1
CDR3aa: SGGTSGSYLF

v_gene: TRBV12-3/TRBV12-4
len: 14
j_gene: TRBJ2-5
CDR3aa: ASSLVQGIVQETQY

v_gene: TRBV5-1
len: 13
j_gene: TRBJ1-1
CDR3aa: ASSPTDRFDTEAF

v_gene: TRBV5-1
len: 17
j_gene: TRBJ2-6
CDR3aa: ASSLAGSRVRLGANVLT

v_gene: TRBV7-9
len: 14
j_gene: TRBJ1-2
CDR3aa: ASSPTGYPQNYGYT

v_gene: TRBV7-9
len: 12
j_gene: TRBJ2-1
CDR3aa: ASRRGVTMDEQF

v_gene: TRBV10-2
len: 12
j_gene: TRBJ2-7
CDR3aa: ASGPGLAGYEQY

v_gene: TRBV3-1
len: 12
j_gene: TRBJ1-5
CDR3aa: ASSQAASNQPQH

v_gene: TRBV6-1
len: 12
j_gene: TRBJ2-5
CDR3aa: ASRSAGGPETQY

v_gene: TRBV20-1
len: 12
j_gene: TRBJ2-1
CDR3aa: SARADAADNEQF

v_gene: TRBV20-1
len: 11
j_gene: TRBJ2-6
CDR3aa: SARVYGANVLT

v_gene: TRBV7-2
len: 11
j_gene: TRBJ2-7
CDR3aa: ASSIGTSNEQY

v_gene: TRBV12-3/TRBV12-4
len: 13
j_gene: TRBJ1-5
CDR3aa: ASSFVRGSNQPQH

v_gene: TRBV7-2
len: 11
j_gene: TRBJ2-1
CDR3aa: ASSLVGFLAVD

v_gene: TRBV5-1
len: 13
j_gene: TRBJ1-1
CDR3aa: ASSLRRRGGTEAF

v_gene: TRBV18
len: 14
j_gene: TRBJ2-4
CDR3aa: ASSSYSGSAKNIQY

v_gene: TRBV18
len: 11
j_gene: TRBJ2-4
CDR3aa: ASSPQGSNIQY

v_gene: TRBV7-2
len: 14
j_gene: TRBJ2-2
CDR3aa: ASSLFAGGNTGELF

v_gene: TRBV20-1
len: 13
j_gene: TRBJ2-3
CDR3aa: SARDFRRAADTQY

v_gene: TRBV6-5
len: 14
j_gene: TRBJ1-1
CDR3aa: ASSYSWGQGVYEAF

v_gene: TRBV19
len: 11
j_gene: TRBJ2-7
CDR3aa: ASSIRKGDEQY